The 7 T cell receptor beta chains given below trace back to one sample, sequenced in a study of blood T cell repertoires in COVID-19. TCRdb keeps only in-frame clones here, not all; method: immunoSEQ multiplex PCR. The sample has 150,000 to 200,000 clones, 81% seen once; the top ten hold around 10%. Sequencing was done on a sample of peripheral blood. The receptor source for this set is a man in his sixties with active or convalescent COVID-19.

V gene TRBV24-1 combines with J gene TRBJ2-5, with D unresolved. This CDR3 contains 15 residues. Germline CDR1 is KGHDR and CDR2 is SFDVKD. Trimming left V 2 bases short and J 0 bases short, with 9 bases between. CDR3 loop: CATSDSGRNQETQYF. CDR3 nucleotides: TGTGCCACCAGTGATTCAGGCAGAAACCAAGAGACCCAGTACTTC.

In nucleotides, the CDR3 is TGTGCCATCAGTGGGGGAGGGGAGGGCTACACCTTC. As protein: CAISGGGEGYTF. The gene calls are TRBV10-3 and TRBJ1-2; weak D call: TRBD1 (5 bases). The CDR3 consists of 12 residues. Germline V gene sequence: CDR1 ENHRY, CDR2 SYGVKD. Trimming took off 4 bases at V and 8 bases at J, with 11 bases between the two ends.

The V and J genes are TRBV6-6 and TRBJ1-6; 9 bases match TRBD1. The CDR3 length is 15 residues. V lost 8 bases to trimming and J lost 10 bases; unmatched junction nucleotides: 12. Germline CDR1 MNHNY, CDR2 SVGAGI (reference sequence). This CDR3 reads CASGRTGEFGSPLHF. The CDR3 DNA sequence: TGTGCCAGCGGGCGGACAGGGGAGTTTGGGTCACCCCTCCACTTT.

This chain links TRBV11-2 with TRBJ1-2, with TRBD1 matching 10 bases. The CDR3 contains 13 residues. Germline-derived CDR1 and CDR2 are SGHAT and FQNNGV. V trimming: 5 bases; J trimming: 5 bases; junction bases outside the gene matches: 2. Here the CDR3 DNA reads TGTGCCAGCAGCGGACAGGGGGGTTATGGCTACACCTTC. It specifies CASSGQGGYGYTF.

The CDR3 DNA is TGTGCCAGCAGCTTAGCAGGCGGCCCGAACACTGAAGCTTTCTTT. Protein product: CASSLAGGPNTEAFF. This chain connects TRBV7-2 to TRBJ1-1; D gene unclear. V dropped 0 bases and J dropped 1 base, with 9 bases sitting between them. This CDR3 is 15 amino acids long. CDR1 and CDR2 (germline): SGHTA, FQGNSA.

The chain couples TRBV2 to TRBJ2-2, with D perhaps matching TRBD1 (6 bases). CDR1 is SNHLY and CDR2 is FYNNEI in the germline V gene. Trimming took off 6 bases at V and 4 bases at J, with 15 bases between the two ends. This CDR3 comprises 15 residues. The CDR3 DNA reads TGTGCCAGCAGCCGGGAACAGGGTCGCACCGGGGAGCTGTTTTTT. It yields the protein CASSREQGRTGELFF.

The V gene is TRBV4-2, the J gene TRBJ2-1; TRBD2 matches 11 bases. From germline, CDR1 is LGHNA and CDR2 YNFKEQ. V lost 4 bases to trimming and J lost 8 bases; unmatched junction nucleotides: 7. The CDR3 totals 15 residues. The CDR3 DNA reads as TGTGCCAGCAGCCGAAGACTAGCGGGAATGGATGAGCAGTTCTTC. Protein sequence: CASSRRLAGMDEQFF.